This TCR beta chain was recovered during a study of tumor-infiltrating lymphocytes in primary liver carcinoma. A constant-region primer primed TCR beta cDNA synthesis from 400 to 600 ng of total RNA. Investigators got TCR beta libraries out of three nested multiplex PCR rounds, done with slightly modified ARM-PCR. Investigators reported that the first two PCR rounds, at 9 to 11 cycles each, used TRBV1-TRBV30 forward primers with a C-beta reverse primer. Each CDR3 protein is one row after TCRdb ran MiXCR on the multiplex PCR reads. The table has about 190,000 distinct CDR3 sequences, 85% seen once. Notes on this clonotype: An end of the junction does not agree with germline; a read error may underlie this.

Unsorted bulk tissue (roughly 19-30 mg) underwent RNA and DNA co-extraction. The CDR3 contains 13 residues. Germline CDR1 and CDR2: MNHNY and SVGAGI (reference sequence). This clonotype originated in a man aged 40-50 years with primary liver carcinoma and hepatitis B virus infection. V is TRBV6-6 and J is TRBJ2-3; TRBD1 might be the D (5 bases). The material sequenced was tumor tissue from primary liver carcinoma. The CDR3 reads CASTRVSTDTQYF. CDR3 nucleotides: TGTGCCAGCACCAGGGTGAGCACAGATACTCAGTATTTT.